One sample yielded the 6 T cell receptor beta chains listed below, sequenced in a study of T cell changes during pregnancy in multiple sclerosis. Measured with immunoSEQ multiplex PCR; TCRdb has only the in-frame clones, and not every one. The sample carries some 60,000 clones, approximately 91% recorded once. This specimen was CD4+ T cells from peripheral blood mononuclear cells, taken in the first trimester of pregnancy. The receptors derive from a female donor with multiple sclerosis, enrolled in a pregnancy study.

This sequence joins TRBV7-2 and TRBJ2-3, with TRBD1 as a possible D gene (6 bases). CDR3 length equals 14 residues. The ends were cut back, 5 bases at V and 6 bases at J, with 15 bases in the middle. The germline V gene encodes CDR1 SGHTA and CDR2 FQGNSA. CDR3: CASSTPTGLDTQYF. In DNA form, the CDR3 reads TGTGCCAGCAGCACTCCGACAGGTCTGGATACGCAGTATTTT.

The CDR3 region has the DNA TGTGCCAGCAGCCCCCAGGGGCTAAACACTGAAGCTTTCTTT. Its protein is CASSPQGLNTEAFF. V usage is TRBV14 and J usage is TRBJ1-1; perhaps TRBD1 as D (6 bases). CDR1 SGHDN and CDR2 FVKESK come from the germline V gene. There are 14 residues in the CDR3. Trimming removed 4 bases from V and 2 bases from J, with 11 bases in between.

The chain joins TRBV7-8 to TRBJ2-7, with D possibly being TRBD1 (7 bases). This CDR3 has 14 amino acids. Trimming shortened V by 5 bases and J by 6 bases, and 17 bases separated the two germline ends. Germline V CDR1 and CDR2: SGHVS, FQNEAQ. This CDR3 reads CASSPAQGRREQYF. The CDR3 DNA follows: TGTGCCAGCAGCCCAGCACAGGGGAGGCGCGAGCAGTACTTC.

The rearrangement links TRBV11-2 to TRBJ2-5; 7 positions match TRBD2. This CDR3 has 14 amino acids. CDR1 is SGHAT and CDR2 is FQNNGV in the germline V gene. J was trimmed by 11 bases and V by 1 base; bases with no gene match: 10. As DNA, the CDR3 is TGTGCCAGCAGCTTAGCCTCCCTAGCGGATAGACAGTACTTC. Translation: CASSLASLADRQYF.

The chain uses TRBV18 and TRBJ1-3; 7 positions match TRBD1. CDR1 and CDR2 (germline): KGHSH, LQKENI. The length of the CDR3 is 16 residues. V was pared by 2 bases and J by 0 bases, with 4 bases of the junction left unmatched. The CDR3 sequence: CASSPNAGGSGNTIYF. As DNA, the CDR3 is TGTGCCAGCTCACCAAATGCAGGGGGCTCTGGAAACACCATATATTTT.

This rearrangement joins TRBV5-4 to TRBJ1-2; D unresolved. Trimming stripped 3 bases from V and 7 bases from J, with 10 bases between. CDR1 and CDR2 from the germline V gene are SGHNT and YYREEE (reference sequence). This CDR3 spans 12 amino acids. The DNA for the CDR3 is TGTGCCAGCAGCTCGAACTTCGGTGGCTACACCTTC. Encoded protein: CASSSNFGGYTF.